The sequence of this T cell receptor (beta chain) was determined in a study of control samples from healthy donors and cancer patients. The repertoire was sequenced with immunoSEQ multiplex PCR; TCRdb's copy has only in-frame clones and lacks some. The sample holds around 80,000 clones, approximately 89% seen once. There are 18 residues in the CDR3. Sequenced: blood. The rearrangement joins TRBV12-2 to TRBJ1-5; the table's D call, TRBD1, has no DNA check behind it. TRBV12-2 is deemed a pseudogene. This clonotype originated in a man in his fifties or sixties in good health. CDR3 sequence: CASRLTRGLDRSNQPQHF. The CDR3 DNA reads TGTGCAAGTCGCTTAACCAGGGGGCTAGATCGGAGCAATCAGCCCCAGCATTTT.